This is a list of T cell receptor beta chains from one sample in a study of Graves' ophthalmopathy and Graves' hyperthyroidism. In TCRdb, the multiplex PCR reads were re-called with MiXCR into one record per CDR3 protein. Among about 640,000 distinct CDR3 sequences listed, about two fifths were seen once. The material sequenced was peripheral blood. The receptors were sampled from an adult man with Graves' ophthalmopathy. The CDR3 runs from the conserved cysteine through the conserved F or W. A D gene is named only where the DNA matches it firmly. Some rows have no size entry. The others give once, few or many, or a class for an expanded clone.

>TRBJ2-2|TRBV5-6|-|few
TGTGCCAGCAGCTTGGTAGTTCCCGGGGAGCTGTTTTTT
CASSLVVPGELFF
>TRBJ2-2|TRBV20-1|TRBD2|-
TGCAGTGCTAGAAGACTAGCGGGAGAGTCCGGGGAGCTGTTTTTC
CSARRLAGESGELFF
>TRBJ1-2|TRBV5-1|TRBD1|many
TGCGCCAACAGCTTGGGACAGGGAGGAGGCTACACCTTC
CANSLGQGGGYTF
>TRBJ2-2|TRBV9|-|-
TGTGCCAGCAGCTTAACCGGGACCGCCGGGGAGCTGTTTTTT
CASSLTGTAGELFF
>TRBJ1-4|TRBV20-1|-|many
TGCAGTGCTAGCCCCAGGCATGAAAAACTGTTTTTT
CSASPRHEKLFF
>TRBJ2-2|TRBV24-1|-|many
TGTGCCACCAGTGACCAGGGGACGGCGAACACCGGGGAGCTGTTTTTT
CATSDQGTANTGELFF
>TRBJ1-2|TRBV12-3/TRBV12-4|-|many
TGTGCCAGCATCAATATGCCGGGCAACTATGGCTACACCTTC
CASINMPGNYGYTF
>TRBJ2-2|TRBV7-2|-|many
TGTGCCAGCAGCTTCGACACCTTCACCGGGGAGCTGTTTTTT
CASSFDTFTGELFF
>TRBJ2-5|TRBV11-2|-|few
TGTGCCAGCAGCTTAGATCTTCAGGGGGGTGAGACCCAGTACTTC
CASSLDLQGGETQYF
>TRBJ1-5|TRBV7-9|-|-
TGTGCCAGCAGCCTAGCGGAGGAGGGGCCCCAGCATTTT
CASSLAEEGPQHF
>TRBJ1-2|TRBV29-1|-|-
TGCAGCTTGGTTGGATGGGACTATGGCTACACCTTC
CSLVGWDYGYTF
>TRBJ2-2|TRBV12-3/TRBV12-4|TRBD2|few
TGTGCCAGCAGTTTAGAGGGGACTAGCGCTACCGGGGAGCTGTTTTTT
CASSLEGTSATGELFF
>TRBJ2-3|TRBV11-1|-|once
TGTGCCAGCAGCTTACGGACTTCCTCCGCTAGCACAGATACGCAGTATTTT
CASSLRTSSASTDTQYF
>TRBJ2-7|TRBV5-1|-|-
TGCGCCAGCAAAGATCTCTACGAGCAGTACTTC
CASKDLYEQYF
>TRBJ1-2|TRBV12-3/TRBV12-4|-|-
TGTGCCAGCACCTGGGGGGGTTTGCCTTATGGCTACACCTTC
CASTWGGLPYGYTF
>TRBJ1-2|TRBV9|-|many
TGTGCCAGCAGCGGATTAACAGGGTATGGCTACACCTTC
CASSGLTGYGYTF
>TRBJ2-7|TRBV5-1|-|many
TGCGCCAGCAGCTTGCTCGGGAAGTCCTACGAGCAGTACTTC
CASSLLGKSYEQYF
>TRBJ2-6|TRBV7-9|TRBD1|once
TGTGCCAGCAGCCTTGGGGGACAGGAGTACTCTGGGGCCAACGTCCTGACTTTC
CASSLGGQEYSGANVLTF
>TRBJ2-7|TRBV20-1|-|-
TGCAGTGCTAGACTCCCCGGCAGGGATATTTACGAGCAGTACTTC
CSARLPGRDIYEQYF
>TRBJ2-7|TRBV18|-|-
TGTGCCAGCTCACCACCGTGGGACTACGAGCAGTACTTC
CASSPPWDYEQYF
>TRBJ2-7|TRBV9|TRBD2|few
TGTGCCAGCAGCGCCGGCGGGACTAGCGGCTACGAGCAGTACTTC
CASSAGGTSGYEQYF
>TRBJ1-6|TRBV4-1|TRBD1|few
TGCGCCAGCAGCCAAGATGTGGGGGGACAGTATTCACCCCTCCACTTT
CASSQDVGGQYSPLHF
>TRBJ2-2|TRBV7-7|-|many
TGTGCTAGCAGCTTAACGGACCTTTACACCGGGGAGCTGTTTTTT
CASSLTDLYTGELFF
>TRBJ2-5|TRBV5-1|TRBD1|few
TGCGCCAGCAGCTTGCCGACAGGGAAGTATGGGACCCAGTACTTC
CASSLPTGKYGTQYF
>TRBJ1-5|TRBV24-1|-|-
TGTGCCACCAGTGACATGGCAAGCAATCAGCCCCAGCATTTT
CATSDMASNQPQHF
>TRBJ1-1|TRBV12-3/TRBV12-4|TRBD1|many
TGTGCCAGCAGTTGGGGGCAGGGGGCCACGGTGGCTGAAGCTTTCTTT
CASSWGQGATVAEAFF
>TRBJ2-2|TRBV9|-|once
TGTGCCAGCAGGGAGGGGCAGAACACCGGGGAGCTGTTTTTT
CASREGQNTGELFF
>TRBJ2-5|TRBV5-1|TRBD2|many
TGCGCCAGCAGCTCCCACCGGGAGGGGACCCAGTACTTC
CASSSHREGTQYF
>TRBJ1-5|TRBV24-1|TRBD1|-
TGTGCCACCAGTGAACACGACAGGGGGAATCAGCCCCAGCATTTT
CATSEHDRGNQPQHF
>TRBJ2-7|TRBV12-5|-|few
TGTGCTAGTGGTTTGGCCTTGAGGGAGGACACCCACTACGAGCAGTACTTC
CASGLALREDTHYEQYF
>TRBJ1-4|TRBV2|-|-
TGTGCCAGCATGGGTCTAGCGGGGTTGGGGAATGAAAAACTGTTTTTT
CASMGLAGLGNEKLFF
>TRBJ1-2|TRBV24-1|TRBD1|-
TGTGCCAGCAGCCCTTGGACAGGCTATGGCTACACCTTC
CASSPWTGYGYTF
>TRBJ1-2|TRBV2|-|-
TGTGCCAGGGGGACCTATGGCTACACCTTC
CARGTYGYTF
>TRBJ2-7|TRBV10-2|TRBD1|few
TGCGCCAGCAGTAAAGGACAGGGTCTCGAGCAGTACTTC
CASSKGQGLEQYF
>TRBJ1-1|TRBV12-3/TRBV12-4|-|many
TGTGCCAGCAGTTTGAGTCAGGAAGCTTTCTTT
CASSLSQEAFF
>TRBJ2-5|TRBV2|-|few
TGTGCCAGCAGTCCCAAACAGGGTATCGGAGAGACCCAGTACTTC
CASSPKQGIGETQYF
>TRBJ1-4|TRBV6-5|-|-
TGTGCCAGCAGTAGCAGGGGACCTAATGAAAAACTGTTTTTT
CASSSRGPNEKLFF
>TRBJ1-4|TRBV7-9|-|many
TGTGCCAGCAGCTTAGGGACAGATCCTGTTACTAATGAAAAACTGTTTTTT
CASSLGTDPVTNEKLFF
>TRBJ1-1|TRBV7-6|TRBD1|-
TGTGCCAGCAGCTTAATGGGGACAGGGATAACTGAAGCTTTCTTT
CASSLMGTGITEAFF
>TRBJ1-4|TRBV7-9|TRBD1|-
TGTGCCAGCAGCTTATGGGGACAGGGCGTCGAAAAACTGTTTTTT
CASSLWGQGVEKLFF
>TRBJ1-6|TRBV7-2|-|many
TGTGCCAGCAGCCGTTGGAGCAGAACCAATTCACCCCTCCACTTT
CASSRWSRTNSPLHF
>TRBJ2-7|TRBV14|-|-
TGTGCTAGAGCCATCTACGAGCAGTACTTC
CARAIYEQYF
>TRBJ2-7|TRBV4-1|-|few
TGCGCCAGCAGCCAGGAGGGACCTTTGATGGGCTACGAGCAGTACTTC
CASSQEGPLMGYEQYF
>TRBJ1-1|TRBV12-3/TRBV12-4|TRBD1|many
TGTGCCAGCAGCAGGGGACAGGGCCACACTGAAGCTTTCTTT
CASSRGQGHTEAFF
>TRBJ2-2|TRBV9|TRBD1|-
TGTGCCAGCGGACCCGACAGGGGCACCGGGGAGCTGTTTTTT
CASGPDRGTGELFF
>TRBJ2-7|TRBV29-1|-|-
TGCAGCTTAGCGGTCAGGGACCACGAGCAGTACTTC
CSLAVRDHEQYF
>TRBJ1-1|TRBV12-3/TRBV12-4|TRBD1|once
TGTGCCAGCAGAGCGGGACAGGGGGCGCCGAACACTGAAGCTTTCTTT
CASRAGQGAPNTEAFF
>TRBJ1-5|TRBV24-1|TRBD1|-
TGTGCCACCAGTGACTCCAACAGGACAGGGGGCGGTCAGCCCCAGCATTTT
CATSDSNRTGGGQPQHF
>TRBJ2-7|TRBV10-3|TRBD2|-
TGTGCCATCAGCCCCGGGACTAGCGGGTCCTACGAGCAGTACTTC
CAISPGTSGSYEQYF
>TRBJ1-2|TRBV15|TRBD1|few
TGTGCCACCAGCAGACAGGGGGCCAGGCAGAATGGCTACACCTTC
CATSRQGARQNGYTF
>TRBJ2-7|TRBV6-4|TRBD2|-
TGTGCCAGCAGTAACGGGAGGGAGTCCTACGAGCAGTACTTC
CASSNGRESYEQYF